This entry lists 10 T cell receptor beta chains sequenced from one sample in a study of response to subunit inactivated influenza vaccine. TCRdb reprocessed the RT-PCR reads via MiXCR and lists one record per CDR3 protein. The table includes around 200,000 distinct CDR3 sequences, around 9% detected once. The input for sequencing was non-naive T cells sorted from PBMCs, taken on the day of vaccination. Receptors originate from a man in his fifties who received an inactivated influenza vaccine.

Many counts were recorded for this clonotype. This chain uses TRBV5-1 with TRBJ1-4; D ambiguous. The germline gives CDR1 SGHRS, CDR2 YFSETQ. Trimming took 0 bases from V and 0 from J, leaving 6 bases between them. CDR3 length: 15 amino acids. As DNA, the CDR3 is TGCGCCAGCAGCTTGGTAGGGTCAACTAATGAAAAACTGTTTTTT. Translated, it gives CASSLVGSTNEKLFF.

Only a few counts were recorded for this clonotype. The chain joins TRBV24-1 to TRBJ2-3, with D maybe TRBD2 (6 bases). Trimming stripped 9 bases from V and 0 bases from J, with 12 bases between. The CDR3 totals 14 residues. The V gene's germline CDR1 is KGHDR and CDR2 SFDVKD. The chain's CDR3 is CATESGESTDTQYF. The CDR3 coding sequence is TGTGCCACCGAGTCGGGGGAGAGCACAGATACGCAGTATTTT.

The chain joins TRBV12-3 or TRBV12-4 to TRBJ2-7; D is unclear. This CDR3 is built from 15 residues. V gave up 5 bases and J gave up 2 bases, with 16 bases separating them. The CDR3 protein is CASSTTPARTYEQYF. The CDR3 DNA follows: TGTGCCAGCAGTACTACCCCCGCACGCACCTACGAGCAGTACTTC.

The table lists this clonotype with a few counts. V usage is TRBV7-9 and J usage is TRBJ1-1; TRBD1 matches 8 bases. The length of the CDR3 is 14 residues. V was clipped by 2 bases and J by 4 bases; unmatched bases: 3. Germline CDR1 and CDR2: SEHNR and FQNEAQ (reference sequence). The CDR3 DNA follows: TGTGCCAGCAGCTTACAGGGGGCTGGCACTGAAGCTTTCTTT. It yields the protein CASSLQGAGTEAFF.

This clonotype occurred a few times. This chain connects TRBV4-3 to TRBJ1-3; 9 nucleotides align to TRBD1. Trimming removed 5 bases from V and 7 bases from J; junction bases left unmatched: 9. This CDR3 contains 15 residues. Germline CDR1 and CDR2: LGHNA and YSLEER. Here the CDR3 DNA reads TGCGCCAGCAGCAAGCAAACAGGGGGCTTGAACACCATATATTTT. As protein: CASSKQTGGLNTIYF.

The table lists this clonotype with many counts. The chain recombines TRBV6-1 with TRBJ1-5; 7 positions match TRBD1. CDR3 length: 14 residues. CDR1 and CDR2 from the germline V gene are MNHNS and SASEGT. Unmatched junction bases numbered 2, after V lost 4 bases and J lost 2 bases. The CDR3 protein is CASSATGGNQPQHF. CDR3 in DNA: TGTGCCAGCAGTGCCACAGGGGGCAATCAGCCCCAGCATTTT.

This clonotype was recorded at least ten times. This sequence joins TRBV19 and TRBJ2-6, with TRBD1 matching over 7 bases. CDR1 and CDR2 (germline): LNHDA, SQIVND (reference sequence). This CDR3 is 17 amino acids long. Losses at the gene ends were 8 bases for V and 2 bases for J; bases not matched to a gene: 12. CDR3 bases: TGTGCCAGTCGACAGGGTAAGGCGTCTCCTGGGGCCAACGTCCTGACTTTC. This gives the protein CASRQGKASPGANVLTF. Drawing the rest from reference TRBV19 and TRBJ2-6, the complete variable domain is DGGITQSPKYLFRKEGQNVTLSCEQNLNHDAMYWYRQDPGQGLRLIYYSQIVNDFQKGDIAEGYSVSREKKESFPLTVTSAQKNPTAFYLCASRQGKASPGANVLTFGAGSRLTVL.

This chain uses TRBV2 with TRBJ2-7, with TRBD2 matching 7 bases. There are 14 residues in the CDR3. CDR1 and CDR2 from the germline V gene are SNHLY and FYNNEI. The junction had 12 bases not matched to a gene; V was cut back by 6 bases and J by 7 bases. CDR3 DNA sequence: TGTGCCAGCAGCCAAACGACCGGGGGGTGGGAGCAGTACTTC. Amino acids: CASSQTTGGWEQYF.

The genes are TRBV20-1 and TRBJ2-7; 8 bases fit TRBD1. Losses at the gene ends were 6 bases for V and 2 bases for J; bases not matched to a gene: 9. The CDR3 covers 14 residues. CDR1 and CDR2 from the germline V gene are DFQATT and SNEGSKA (reference sequence). The chain's CDR3 is CSASRQGMAYEQYF. In DNA form, the CDR3 reads TGCAGTGCCAGCAGACAGGGGATGGCCTACGAGCAGTACTTC.

This clonotype occurred many times. This chain links TRBV4-3 with TRBJ2-1; D uncertain. V lost 0 bases, J lost 5 bases, and 8 bases lay in between. Germline values: CDR1 LGHNA, CDR2 YSLEER. The CDR3 runs 14 residues. The CDR3 reads CASSQEELNNEQFF. The CDR3 DNA sequence: TGCGCCAGCAGCCAAGAGGAACTAAACAATGAGCAGTTCTTC.